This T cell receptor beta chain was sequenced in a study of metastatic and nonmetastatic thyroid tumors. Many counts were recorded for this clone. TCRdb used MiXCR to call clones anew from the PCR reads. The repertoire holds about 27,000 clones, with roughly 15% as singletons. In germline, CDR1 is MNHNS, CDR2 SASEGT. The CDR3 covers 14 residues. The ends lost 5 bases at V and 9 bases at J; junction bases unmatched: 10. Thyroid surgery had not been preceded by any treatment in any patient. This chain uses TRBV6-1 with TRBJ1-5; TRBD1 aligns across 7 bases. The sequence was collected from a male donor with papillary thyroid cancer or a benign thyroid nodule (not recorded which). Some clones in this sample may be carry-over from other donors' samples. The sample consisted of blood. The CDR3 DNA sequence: TGTGCCAGCAGTAATTCAGGGGGTTATCGGCCCCAGCATTTT. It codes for CASSNSGGYRPQHF.